This passage covers 30 T cell receptor beta chains from one sample sequenced in a study of T cells after yellow fever vaccination. TCRdb reanalysed the 5' RACE reads using MiXCR and keeps one entry per CDR3 protein. This table holds around 140,000 distinct CDR3 sequences, 6.6% found once. The material was CD4+ T cells sorted from PBMCs, obtained 10 days after the yellow fever booster vaccination. The origin of the receptors is a man aged 25-45 years who received the YFV17D yellow fever vaccine.

This chain uses TRBV7-8 with TRBJ2-1, with 9 bases identical to TRBD2. The CDR3 is made up of 16 amino acids. Germline assignment: CDR1 SGHVS and CDR2 FQNEAQ. V lost 1 base and J lost 14; bases outside the gene matches: 15. The CDR3 sequence: CASSLEVRGLATGEFF. The CDR3 DNA reads as TGTGCCAGCAGCTTAGAAGTGCGGGGACTAGCAACCGGGGAGTTCTTC.

This clonotype appeared many times. The V call is TRBV10-1, the J call TRBJ2-1, with 7 bases fitting TRBD2. Trimming at V came to 3 bases and at J to 10 bases, leaving 3 bases not matched to a gene. This CDR3 has 12 residues. CDR1 and CDR2 (germline): WNHNN, SYGVQD (reference sequence). Written as DNA, the CDR3 is TGCGCCAGCAGTGAACAGCGGGGCGAGCAGTTCTTC. It codes for CASSEQRGEQFF.

This clonotype was picked up many times. The chain links TRBV14 to TRBJ2-4; possible D gene TRBD2, 6 bases. The germline V gene has CDR1 SGHDN and CDR2 FVKESK. Trimming pared 3 bases from V and 8 bases from J, leaving 11 bases between. The CDR3 is 13 residues long. CDR3 sequence reads: CASSQATGDIQYF. The CDR3 coding sequence is TGTGCCAGCAGCCAGGCGACGGGGGACATTCAGTACTTC.

The chain joins TRBV5-1 to TRBJ2-1, with a weak D call TRBD2 (5 bases). Germline values: CDR1 SGHRS, CDR2 YFSETQ. The V end lost 0 bases, the J end lost 10 bases, and 14 bases lay between the germline ends. This CDR3 contains 14 residues. The CDR3 spells CASSLVGGLTEQFF. The CDR3 nucleotides read TGCGCCAGCAGCTTGGTGGGCGGACTGACCGAGCAGTTCTTC.

This clonotype was observed at least ten times. The chain links TRBV20-1 to TRBJ1-4; D might be TRBD1 (6 bases). CDR3 length: 18 amino acids. Trimming took 0 bases from V and 2 from J, leaving 19 bases between them. From germline, CDR1 is DFQATT and CDR2 SNEGSKA (reference sequence). CDR3 DNA: TGCAGTGCTAGAGATAAGAGACAGGCCCCACTTACTAATGAAAAACTGTTTTTT. Amino acid sequence: CSARDKRQAPLTNEKLFF.

This clonotype was detected only a few times. This CDR3 reads CASSTPGRQGYEQYF. The CDR3 DNA is TGTGCCAGCAGTACCCCGGGACGCCAAGGATACGAGCAGTACTTC. V is TRBV6-5 and J is TRBJ2-7, with D perhaps given as TRBD1 or TRBD2 (5 bases each). Germline V gene sequence: CDR1 MNHEY, CDR2 SVGAGI. V lost 5 bases, J lost 4 bases, and 18 bases lay in between. The CDR3 spans 15 residues.

This clonotype was picked up many times. V usage is TRBV5-1 and J usage is TRBJ2-7, with 10 nucleotides matching TRBD1. Germline-derived CDR1 and CDR2 are SGHRS and YFSETQ. With V trimmed by 0 bases and J by 4 bases, 1 base remained unmatched. The CDR3 is 14 residues long. CDR3 sequence reads: CASSLGQGAYEQYF. For the CDR3, the DNA is TGCGCCAGCAGCTTGGGACAGGGGGCTTACGAGCAGTACTTC.

The sample holds many counts of this clonotype. This sequence joins TRBV12-3 or TRBV12-4 and TRBJ2-2; D remains ambiguous. V gave up 5 bases and J gave up 1 base, with 8 bases separating them. The CDR3 loop spans 14 amino acids. This CDR3 is CASSKLQNTGELFF. Written as DNA, the CDR3 is TGTGCCAGCAGTAAACTGCAGAACACCGGGGAGCTGTTTTTT.

This clonotype was recorded at least ten times. The genes are TRBV27 and TRBJ1-5; no reliable D call. Germline V gene sequence: CDR1 MNHEY, CDR2 SMNVEV (reference sequence). CDR3 length: 16 residues. Trimming took off 2 bases at V and 0 bases at J, with 11 bases between the two ends. DNA of the CDR3: TGTGCCAGCAGTTTAAGGCCAAACTATAGCAATCAGCCCCAGCATTTT. Protein: CASSLRPNYSNQPQHF.

This clonotype was seen at least ten times. The V call is TRBV6-5, the J call TRBJ1-1; D uncertain. Germline V gives CDR1 MNHEY, CDR2 SVGAGI. Trimming cost V 4 bases and J 1 base, with 7 bases left between them. The CDR3 is 13 amino acids. Here the CDR3 DNA reads TGTGCCAGCAGTTCCGGCCAGAACACTGAAGCTTTCTTT. The encoded protein is CASSSGQNTEAFF.

Comment on this clonotype: A much more abundant neighbour one base away suggests this may be a read error. CDR3 residues: CASSFTGTSGSSYKEQFF. The CDR3 DNA sequence: TGCGCCAGCAGCTTTACCGGGACTAGCGGGAGCTCCTACAAAGAGCAGTTCTTC. The chain is built from TRBV5-1 and TRBJ2-1, with 14 bases aligning to TRBD2. CDR1 and CDR2 from the germline V gene are SGHRS and YFSETQ. This CDR3 is 18 amino acids long.

V and J are TRBV5-1 and TRBJ2-5; 11 bases agree with TRBD2. CDR1 and CDR2 (germline): SGHRS, YFSETQ. V lost 5 bases and J lost 5; bases outside the gene matches: 8. This CDR3 is built from 15 residues. The CDR3 DNA reads TGCGCCAGCAGAATTAGCGGGAGGGCCGGGGAGACCCAGTACTTC. It codes for CASRISGRAGETQYF. Combining the CDR3 with reference TRBV5-1 and TRBJ2-5 gives the whole variable domain KAGVTQTPRYLIKTRGQQVTLSCSPISGHRSVSWYQQTPGQGLQFLFEYFSETQRNKGNFPGRFSGRQFSNSRSEMNVSTLELGDSALYLCASRISGRAGETQYFGPGTRLLVL.

This clonotype occurred many times. This chain links TRBV20-1 with TRBJ1-5; D is unclear. Trimming took off 8 bases at V and 4 bases at J, with 12 bases between the two ends. The CDR3 sequence is 12 residues long. CDR1 and CDR2 from the germline V gene are DFQATT and SNEGSKA (reference sequence). The DNA of the CDR3 is TGCAGTTATGGACGTGAAAATCAGCCCCAGCATTTT. The encoded protein is CSYGRENQPQHF.

This clonotype has at least ten counts. V gene TRBV5-1 combines with J gene TRBJ2-3; D is unclear. Per germline, CDR1 SGHRS and CDR2 YFSETQ. The CDR3 spans 14 residues. Trimming pared 7 bases from V and 0 bases from J, leaving 12 bases between. CDR3 nucleotides: TGCGCCAGCGGGGAACAGAGAAGCACAGATACGCAGTATTTT. Translated: CASGEQRSTDTQYF.

This clonotype was detected many times. The genes are TRBV7-3 and TRBJ2-3, with D perhaps being TRBD1 or TRBD2 (5 bases each). Germline V gives CDR1 SGHTA, CDR2 FQGTGA. V lost 8 bases and J lost 3, with 18 bases in between. CDR3 length: 15 amino acids. The CDR3 DNA sequence: TGTGCCAGCGGACGAGGGGTAGGGATGACAGATACGCAGTATTTT. This gives the protein CASGRGVGMTDTQYF.

The chain employs TRBV15 and TRBJ2-7; no firm D call. Between the trimmed V and J ends, which lost 5 bases and 2 bases, there was a span of 13 bases. CDR1 is LNHNV, CDR2 YYDKDF, per germline (reference sequence). The CDR3 runs to 14 residues. This CDR3 reads CATSARLGTYEQYF. The CDR3 DNA follows: TGTGCCACCAGCGCCCGACTGGGAACCTACGAGCAGTACTTC.

This clonotype occurred many times. The chain employs TRBV20-1 and TRBJ2-3, with D hard to call. The CDR3 contains 14 residues. Germline CDR1 is DFQATT and CDR2 is SNEGSKA (reference sequence). The V end lost 0 bases, the J end lost 4 bases, and 11 bases lay between the germline ends. CDR3 sequence (DNA): TGCAGTGCTAGAGATCGTTCTAGGGCAGATACGCAGTATTTT. Translation gives CSARDRSRADTQYF.

This clonotype was seen many times. The chain uses TRBV20-1 and TRBJ2-5, with D perhaps given as TRBD1 or TRBD2 (6 bases each). The germline V gene encodes CDR1 DFQATT and CDR2 SNEGSKA (reference sequence). CDR3 length: 13 amino acids. The V end was cut by 6 bases, the J end by 5 bases, with 16 bases between. The CDR3 region has the DNA TGCAGTGCCCCAGGAGGGGGGCTCGAGACCCAGTACTTC. Its translation: CSAPGGGLETQYF.

This clonotype has at least ten counts. This chain connects TRBV7-2 to TRBJ2-1, with 15 bases fitting TRBD2. From germline, CDR1 is SGHTA and CDR2 FQGNSA. This CDR3 has 15 residues. The J segment lost 9 bases and the V segment lost 2 bases, leaving 2 bases of the junction unmatched. CDR3 amino acids: CASSLWTSGRVEQFF. The CDR3 DNA follows: TGTGCCAGCAGCTTATGGACTAGCGGGAGGGTTGAGCAGTTCTTC.

This clonotype was seen at least ten times. This sequence joins TRBV6-1 and TRBJ1-1, with D possibly matching TRBD1 (6 bases). Trimming removed 2 bases from V and 0 bases from J, with 10 bases in between. The germline V gene has CDR1 MNHNS and CDR2 SASEGT. The CDR3 extends over 15 amino acids. Written as DNA, the CDR3 is TGTGCCAGCAGTGAACAGGGGCGTCTGAACACTGAAGCTTTCTTT. Translation gives CASSEQGRLNTEAFF.

Ten or more counts support this clonotype. The V gene is TRBV27, the J gene TRBJ2-5, with a weak D call TRBD2 (6 bases). V was trimmed by 3 bases and J by 2 bases, leaving 13 bases between them. The CDR3 extends over 15 amino acids. Per germline, CDR1 MNHEY and CDR2 SMNVEV (reference sequence). CDR3 DNA sequence: TGTGCCAGCAGTTTGGGGGGAGCCGGGCAAGAGACCCAGTACTTC. Protein product: CASSLGGAGQETQYF.

There are many counts of this clonotype. The chain joins TRBV20-1 to TRBJ2-3; 9 bases match TRBD2. J gave up 1 base and V 6 bases, and 5 bases lay outside the gene matches. Germline-derived CDR1 and CDR2 are DFQATT and SNEGSKA (reference sequence). The CDR3 runs 14 residues. CDR3 coding DNA: TGCAGTGCCTTAGCGGGAGCGGGCACAGATACGCAGTATTTT. This sequence encodes CSALAGAGTDTQYF.

This clonotype was seen ten or more times. V usage is TRBV29-1 and J usage is TRBJ2-1; no clear D. V lost 1 base to trimming and J lost 3 bases, with 13 bases between them. The CDR3 covers 15 residues. From germline, CDR1 is SQVTM and CDR2 ANQGSEA. The CDR3 DNA reads TGCAGCGTTGAAGTCATGAAATTCCTCTACAATGAGCAGTTCTTC. This encodes CSVEVMKFLYNEQFF.

J is TRBJ2-2 and V is TRBV27, with D tentatively TRBD2 (6 bases). V gave up 6 bases and J gave up 1 base, with 12 bases separating them. Germline CDR1 reads MNHEY; CDR2 reads SMNVEV (reference sequence). The CDR3 runs to 15 residues. In DNA form, the CDR3 reads TGTGCCAGCAGGGCGGGGACGCAGAACACCGGGGAGCTGTTTTTT. Translating gives CASRAGTQNTGELFF.

The chain recombines TRBV7-2 with TRBJ2-5, with 7 bases that match TRBD2. V lost 3 bases, J lost 5 bases, and 9 bases stayed unmatched. The CDR3 extends over 15 amino acids. From germline, CDR1 is SGHTA and CDR2 FQGNSA. The CDR3, as DNA: TGTGCCAGCAGCTTCCCACGACTAGCAAAGGAGACCCAGTACTTC. It codes for CASSFPRLAKETQYF.

This clonotype was counted ten times or more. This sequence joins TRBV5-1 and TRBJ2-5, with TRBD1 as a possible D gene (5 bases). This CDR3 is built from 15 residues. Per germline, CDR1 SGHRS and CDR2 YFSETQ. Trimming took off 9 bases at V and 2 bases at J, with 20 bases between the two ends. In DNA form, the CDR3 reads TGCGCCACCGCACGTACAGGTGGTAGGCAAGAGACCCAGTACTTC. It codes for CATARTGGRQETQYF.

This clonotype was recorded many times. The chain employs TRBV6-1 and TRBJ2-7, with D possibly being TRBD2 (6 bases). The CDR3 runs to 14 residues. The germline gives CDR1 MNHNS, CDR2 SASEGT. V lost 7 bases, J lost 2 bases, and 15 bases lay in between. CDR3: CASIDSGGTYEQYF. CDR3 sequence (DNA): TGTGCCAGCATTGACAGCGGAGGGACCTACGAGCAGTACTTC.

This chain's CDR3 is CASSILPPTGELFF. CDR3 sequence (DNA): TGTGCCAGTAGTATTTTACCTCCGACCGGGGAGCTGTTTTTT. J is TRBJ2-2 and V is TRBV19; D remains unclear. Germline-derived CDR1 and CDR2 are LNHDA and SQIVND (reference sequence). V was trimmed by 3 bases and J by 5 bases, leaving 10 bases between them. The CDR3 spans 14 residues.

This clonotype has ten or more counts. V usage is TRBV12-3 or TRBV12-4 and J usage is TRBJ2-3; 7 nucleotides agree with TRBD2. V gave up 4 bases and J gave up 6 bases; unmatched junction bases: 4. The CDR3 has 13 amino acids. In DNA form, the CDR3 reads TGTGCCAGCAGTTCGGGGGGAACGGATACGCAGTATTTT. Amino acids: CASSSGGTDTQYF.

This clonotype was seen ten or more times. The CDR3 nucleotides read TGTGCCAGCAGAGGCAGGGATGGCTATAGCAATCAGCCCCAGCATTTT. It translates to CASRGRDGYSNQPQHF. This chain joins TRBV27 and TRBJ1-5; a possible D gene is TRBD1 (5 bases). The germline V gene encodes CDR1 MNHEY and CDR2 SMNVEV (reference sequence). The CDR3 is made up of 16 amino acids. The V end lost 6 bases, the J end lost 0 bases, and 15 bases lay between the germline ends.